These 22 T cell receptor beta chains originate from one sample sequenced in a study of blood T cell repertoires in COVID-19. Assay used: immunoSEQ multiplex PCR; TCRdb lists only in-frame clones, some missing. The sample records 200,000 or so clones, roughly 90% being singletons. Material for sequencing was PBMCs or T cells enriched from blood (not recorded which). The receptor set was obtained from a woman between 18 and 30 years old who had recovered from COVID-19.

This chain uses TRBV27 with TRBJ1-3; D call uncertain. Trimming removed 3 bases at V and 4 bases at J, with 25 bases between. The length of the CDR3 is 19 residues. Germline CDR1 MNHEY, CDR2 SMNVEV (reference sequence). The CDR3 region is CASSFDPLSRQVKGNTIYF. The CDR3 nucleotides read TGTGCCAGCAGTTTCGACCCCCTGTCTCGACAAGTCAAAGGAAACACCATATATTTT.

This sequence joins TRBV10-2 and TRBJ1-6; the match to TRBD1 covers 8 bases. CDR1 and CDR2 from the germline V gene are WSHSY and SAAADI. The junction had 6 bases not matched to a gene; V was cut back by 6 bases and J by 8 bases. The CDR3 has 14 amino acids. Here the CDR3 reads CASSLRGQDSPLHF. The CDR3 DNA reads TGCGCCAGCAGCCTCAGGGGGCAGGATTCACCCCTCCACTTT.

The chain links TRBV7-5 to TRBJ1-4. TRBV7-5 is a documented pseudogene. This CDR3 spans 16 amino acids. The CDR3 loop reads CVRSLEGGGTNEKLFF. In nucleotides, the CDR3 is TGTGTCAGAAGCTTAGAGGGGGGAGGGACTAATGAAAAACTGTTTTTT.

The CDR3 reads CSALQGAGQPQHF. CDR3 bases: TGCAGCGCACTACAGGGGGCTGGTCAGCCCCAGCATTTT. The chain couples TRBV29-1 to TRBJ1-5, with 9 nucleotides matching TRBD1. Germline lookup yields CDR1 SQVTM and CDR2 ANQGSEA. The V gene end was trimmed by 7 bases and the J gene end by 6 bases; junction bases not matched to a gene: 7. The CDR3 covers 13 residues.

This chain uses TRBV13 with TRBJ2-1, with 8 bases that match TRBD2. J lost 4 bases, V lost 5 bases, and 13 bases had no gene match. This CDR3 comprises 17 residues. From germline, CDR1 is PRHDT and CDR2 FYEKMQ (reference sequence). CDR3 protein: CASSTSPSGGEYNEQFF. The CDR3 coding sequence is TGTGCCAGCAGCACCTCCCCAAGCGGGGGTGAGTACAATGAGCAGTTCTTC.

There are a few counts of this clone. This rearrangement joins TRBV7-9 to TRBJ1-4; maybe TRBD1 (6 bases). CDR3 length equals 15 residues. The V gene lost 2 bases and the J gene lost 5 bases, with 12 bases spanning the gap. The V gene's germline CDR1 is SEHNR and CDR2 FQNEAQ (reference sequence). The CDR3 is CASSLRGGVNEKLFF. The CDR3 nucleotides read TGTGCCAGCAGCTTAAGGGGGGGAGTCAATGAAAAACTGTTTTTT.

This clone was seen only once. The chain combines TRBV3-1 (or the pseudogene TRBV3-2) with TRBJ1-3; 12 nucleotides align to TRBD1. Germline lookup yields CDR1 LGHDT and CDR2 YNNKEL (reference sequence). The junction had 8 bases not matched to a gene; V was cut back by 4 bases and J by 4 bases. The CDR3 extends over 17 amino acids. The CDR3 bases are TGTGCCAGCAGCCTATCCAAGGGGACAGGGGGCGGAAACACCATATATTTT. This gives the protein CASSLSKGTGGGNTIYF.

The chain combines TRBV5-1 with TRBJ2-7, with D possibly TRBD2 on 6 matching bases. The CDR3 extends over 14 amino acids. The V gene lost 0 bases and the J gene lost 2 bases, with 9 bases spanning the gap. CDR1 SGHRS and CDR2 YFSETQ come from the germline V gene. In nucleotides, the CDR3 is TGCGCCAGCAGCTTGGCGTCGGGAGCCTACGAGCAGTACTTC. Protein product: CASSLASGAYEQYF.

The chain carries TRBV24-1 and TRBJ1-5, with D possibly matching TRBD1 (6 bases). Germline V gives CDR1 KGHDR, CDR2 SFDVKD. Deletions cut 5 bases from V and 0 bases from J, with 10 bases between. This CDR3 has 15 amino acids. This chain's CDR3 is CATSGQGYSNQPQHF. CDR3 nucleotide sequence: TGTGCCACCAGTGGCCAGGGGTATAGCAATCAGCCCCAGCATTTT.

This clone was counted a single time. The chain recombines TRBV29-1 with TRBJ1-2; TRBD1 agrees at 7 bases. Looked up from germline, CDR1 is SQVTM and CDR2 is ANQGSEA. Trimming took 7 bases from V and 5 from J; bases not matched to a gene: 19. This CDR3 contains 16 residues. The CDR3 reads CSAKGAGEGGIYGYTF. The CDR3 nucleotides read TGCAGCGCCAAGGGGGCAGGTGAAGGAGGGATTTATGGCTACACCTTC. Drawing the rest from reference TRBV29-1 and TRBJ1-2, the complete variable domain is SAVISQKPSRDICQRGTSLTIQCQVDSQVTMMFWYRQQPGQSLTLIATANQGSEATYESGFVIDKFPISRPNLTFSTLTVSNMSPEDSSIYLCSAKGAGEGGIYGYTFGSGTRLTVV.

The V gene is TRBV7-9, the J gene TRBJ1-1, with 7 bases fitting TRBD1. The CDR3 runs to 16 residues. V lost 5 bases, J lost 11 bases, and 20 bases stayed unmatched. Germline-derived CDR1 and CDR2 are SEHNR and FQNEAQ (reference sequence). The CDR3 sequence: CASSPQVGGASLGAFF. Written as DNA, the CDR3 is TGTGCCAGCAGCCCCCAGGTAGGGGGCGCATCCCTGGGGGCTTTCTTT.

The CDR3 is CASGGQIKETQYF. CDR3 nucleotides: TGTGCCAGCGGCGGGCAGATAAAAGAGACCCAGTACTTC. V usage is TRBV2 and J usage is TRBJ2-5; the D gene is possibly TRBD2 (5 bases). The germline CDR1 and CDR2 sequences are SNHLY and FYNNEI. The CDR3 runs 13 residues. The germline V and J ends were trimmed by 8 bases and 3 bases, with 13 bases remaining between them.

The chain combines TRBV19 with TRBJ2-5, with D unresolved. Germline CDR1 and CDR2: LNHDA and SQIVND (reference sequence). The ends were cut back, 6 bases at V and 2 bases at J, with 10 bases in the middle. The length of the CDR3 is 13 residues. CDR3 DNA: TGTGCCAGTAGGCCCCAGACACAAGAGACCCAGTACTTC. Translation: CASRPQTQETQYF.

This chain joins TRBV9 and TRBJ2-6, with 9 bases aligning to TRBD1. CDR1 SGDLS and CDR2 YYNGEE come from the germline V gene. V gave up 3 bases and J gave up 0 bases; unmatched junction bases: 10. The CDR3 spans 19 residues. This CDR3 reads CASSAGAGQGFSGANVLTF. The CDR3, as DNA: TGTGCCAGCAGCGCCGGCGCGGGACAGGGTTTCTCTGGGGCCAACGTCCTGACTTTC.

The chain uses TRBV19 and TRBJ1-6; the D is unclear. CDR1 is LNHDA and CDR2 is SQIVND in the germline V gene (reference sequence). The CDR3 is 15 residues long. V was cut by 1 base and J by 12 bases, with 16 bases left in between. CDR3 loop: CASSIGADREGPLHF. CDR3 coding DNA: TGTGCCAGTAGTATAGGTGCGGACCGGGAGGGACCCCTCCACTTT.

The J gene is TRBJ2-3, the V gene TRBV5-1; 7 nucleotides match TRBD2. The junction had 6 bases not matched to a gene; V was cut back by 2 bases and J by 0 bases. The germline V gene encodes CDR1 SGHRS and CDR2 YFSETQ. This CDR3 region has 16 residues. In DNA, the CDR3 is TGCGCCAGCAGCTTCCGCGGGGGAGTAAGCACAGATACGCAGTATTTT. It codes for CASSFRGGVSTDTQYF.

V is TRBV5-1 and J is TRBJ1-2, with 8 positions matching TRBD1. Germline-derived CDR1 and CDR2 are SGHRS and YFSETQ. The CDR3 sequence is 15 residues long. Germline trimming cut 5 bases from V and 0 bases from J; bases unmatched to any gene: 6. DNA of the CDR3: TGCGCCAGCAGTTATACAGGGGGGACTAACTATGGCTACACCTTC. Protein sequence: CASSYTGGTNYGYTF. The variable domain in full, with the rest retrieved from reference TRBV5-1 and TRBJ1-2, is KAGVTQTPRYLIKTRGQQVTLSCSPISGHRSVSWYQQTPGQGLQFLFEYFSETQRNKGNFPGRFSGRQFSNSRSEMNVSTLELGDSALYLCASSYTGGTNYGYTFGSGTRLTVV.

CDR3 sequence: CSVESTSGGRGEQFF. Written as DNA, the CDR3 is TGCAGCGTTGAGTCGACTAGCGGGGGTAGAGGTGAGCAGTTCTTC. This chain uses TRBV29-1 with TRBJ2-1, with 12 positions matching TRBD2. Germline-derived CDR1 and CDR2 are SQVTM and ANQGSEA. The CDR3 sequence is 15 residues long. V dropped 3 bases and J dropped 9; count of bases not matched to a gene: 9.

V and J are TRBV9 and TRBJ2-1; 9 bases line up with TRBD2. J lost 7 bases, V lost 2 bases, and 7 bases had no gene match. The CDR3 has 15 residues. Germline CDR1 SGDLS, CDR2 YYNGEE. The CDR3 is CASSVAGGPMNEQFF. CDR3 in DNA: TGTGCCAGCAGCGTGGCGGGGGGGCCCATGAATGAGCAGTTCTTC.

V gene TRBV2 combines with J gene TRBJ2-1; 8 bases map to TRBD2. This CDR3 is 15 amino acids long. With V trimmed by 6 bases and J by 6 bases, 10 bases remained unmatched. Germline lookup yields CDR1 SNHLY and CDR2 FYNNEI. The CDR3: CASSLREGSGNEQFF. CDR3 nucleotide sequence: TGTGCCAGCAGCCTCCGGGAGGGGAGCGGCAATGAGCAGTTCTTC.

The rearrangement links TRBV12-3 or TRBV12-4 to TRBJ2-7; a possible D gene is TRBD1 (6 bases). There are 13 residues in the CDR3. V dropped 6 bases and J dropped 4 bases, with 13 bases sitting between them. The DNA for the CDR3 is TGTGCCAGCAGGGCGACACAGGGATACGAGCAGTACTTC. This codes for CASRATQGYEQYF.

A single count supports this clone. V gene TRBV28 combines with J gene TRBJ2-1; 12 bases match TRBD2. Losses at the gene ends were 7 bases for V and 7 bases for J; bases not matched to a gene: 8. The CDR3 is 15 amino acids. Looked up from germline, CDR1 is MDHEN and CDR2 is SYDVKM. CDR3 amino acids: CASTNLAGGRNEQFF. In nucleotides, the CDR3 is TGTGCCAGCACCAATCTAGCGGGGGGGCGGAATGAGCAGTTCTTC.